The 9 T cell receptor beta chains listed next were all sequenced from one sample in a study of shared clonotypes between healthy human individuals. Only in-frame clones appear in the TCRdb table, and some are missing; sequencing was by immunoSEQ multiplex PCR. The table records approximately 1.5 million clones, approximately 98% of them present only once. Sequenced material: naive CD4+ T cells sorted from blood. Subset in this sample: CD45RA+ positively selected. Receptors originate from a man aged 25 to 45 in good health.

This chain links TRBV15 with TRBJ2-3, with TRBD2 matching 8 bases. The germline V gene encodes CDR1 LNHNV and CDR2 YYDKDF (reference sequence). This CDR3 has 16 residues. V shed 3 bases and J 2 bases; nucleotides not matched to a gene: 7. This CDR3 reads CATSRSSGRATDTQYF. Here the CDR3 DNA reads TGTGCCACCAGCAGGTCCAGCGGGAGAGCCACAGATACGCAGTATTTT.

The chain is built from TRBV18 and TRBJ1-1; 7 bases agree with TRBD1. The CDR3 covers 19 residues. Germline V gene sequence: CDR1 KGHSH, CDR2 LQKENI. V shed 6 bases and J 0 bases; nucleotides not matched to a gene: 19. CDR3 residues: CASSLFYGQDQGVNTEAFF. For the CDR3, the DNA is TGTGCCAGCTCGCTTTTCTATGGACAGGACCAAGGGGTGAACACTGAAGCTTTCTTT. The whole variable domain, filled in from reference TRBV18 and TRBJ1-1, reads NAGVMQNPRHLVRRRGQEARLRCSPMKGHSHVYWYRQLPEEGLKFMVYLQKENIIDESGMPKERFSAEFPKEGPSILRIQQVVRGDSAAYFCASSLFYGQDQGVNTEAFFGQGTRLTVV.

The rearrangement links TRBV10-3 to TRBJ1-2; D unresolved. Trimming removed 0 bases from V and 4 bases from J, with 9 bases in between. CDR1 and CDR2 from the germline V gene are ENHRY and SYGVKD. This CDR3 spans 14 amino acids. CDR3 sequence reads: CAISESSRPYGYTF. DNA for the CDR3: TGTGCCATCAGTGAGTCGAGCCGGCCCTATGGCTACACCTTC.

In DNA, the CDR3 is TGTGCCACCAGCAACCCGGGACAGGGAAGCAATGAGCAGTTCTTC. Protein sequence: CATSNPGQGSNEQFF. The V and J genes are TRBV15 and TRBJ2-1, with 9 bases lining up with TRBD1. The CDR3 extends over 15 amino acids. The V segment lost 4 bases and the J segment 6 bases; nucleotides outside the gene matches: 7. Germline V gene lookup returns CDR1 LNHNV and CDR2 YYDKDF (reference sequence).

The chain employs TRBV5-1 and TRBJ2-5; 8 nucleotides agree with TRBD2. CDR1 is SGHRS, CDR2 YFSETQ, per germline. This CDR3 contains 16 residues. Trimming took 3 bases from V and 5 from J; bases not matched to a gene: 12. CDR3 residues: CASSSGLARPRETQYF. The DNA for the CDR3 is TGCGCCAGCAGCTCCGGACTAGCAAGGCCCCGGGAGACCCAGTACTTC.

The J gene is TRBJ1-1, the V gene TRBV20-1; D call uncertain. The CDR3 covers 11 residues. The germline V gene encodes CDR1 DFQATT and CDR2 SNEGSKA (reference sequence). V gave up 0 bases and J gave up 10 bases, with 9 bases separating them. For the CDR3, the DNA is TGCAGTGCTAGAGATGCCGGGGTAGCTTTCTTT. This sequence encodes CSARDAGVAFF.

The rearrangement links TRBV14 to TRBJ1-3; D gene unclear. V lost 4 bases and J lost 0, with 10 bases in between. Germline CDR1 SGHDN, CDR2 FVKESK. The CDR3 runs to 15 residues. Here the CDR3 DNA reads TGTGCCAGCAGCCGCTCCAGAGTCTCTGGAAACACCATATATTTT. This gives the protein CASSRSRVSGNTIYF.

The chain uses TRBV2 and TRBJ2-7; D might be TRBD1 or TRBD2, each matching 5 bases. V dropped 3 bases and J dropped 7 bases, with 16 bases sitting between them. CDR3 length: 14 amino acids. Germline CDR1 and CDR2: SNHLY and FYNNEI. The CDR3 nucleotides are TGTGCCAGCAGTGAGGTACAGCAGGGAGCTGAGCAGTACTTC. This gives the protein CASSEVQQGAEQYF.

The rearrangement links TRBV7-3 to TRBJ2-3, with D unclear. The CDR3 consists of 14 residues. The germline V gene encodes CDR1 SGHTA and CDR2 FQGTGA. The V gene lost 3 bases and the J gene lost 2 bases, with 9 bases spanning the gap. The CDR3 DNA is TGTGCCAGCAGCTTTCGGGCCAACACAGATACGCAGTATTTT. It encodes CASSFRANTDTQYF.